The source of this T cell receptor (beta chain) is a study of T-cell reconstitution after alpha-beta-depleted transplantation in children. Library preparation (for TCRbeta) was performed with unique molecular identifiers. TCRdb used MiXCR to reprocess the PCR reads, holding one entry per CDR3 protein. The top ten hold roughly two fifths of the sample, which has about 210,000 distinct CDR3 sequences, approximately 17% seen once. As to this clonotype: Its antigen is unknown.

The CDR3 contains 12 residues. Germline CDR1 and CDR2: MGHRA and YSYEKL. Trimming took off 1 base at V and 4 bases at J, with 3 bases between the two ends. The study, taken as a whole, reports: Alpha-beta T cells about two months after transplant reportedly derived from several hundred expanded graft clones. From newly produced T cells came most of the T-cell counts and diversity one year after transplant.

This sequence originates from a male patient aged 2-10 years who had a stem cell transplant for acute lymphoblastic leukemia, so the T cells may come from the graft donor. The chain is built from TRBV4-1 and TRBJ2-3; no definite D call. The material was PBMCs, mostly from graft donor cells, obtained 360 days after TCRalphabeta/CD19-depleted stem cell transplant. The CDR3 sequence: CASSQVADTQYF. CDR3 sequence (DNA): TGCGCCAGCAGCCAAGTGGCAGATACGCAGTATTTT.